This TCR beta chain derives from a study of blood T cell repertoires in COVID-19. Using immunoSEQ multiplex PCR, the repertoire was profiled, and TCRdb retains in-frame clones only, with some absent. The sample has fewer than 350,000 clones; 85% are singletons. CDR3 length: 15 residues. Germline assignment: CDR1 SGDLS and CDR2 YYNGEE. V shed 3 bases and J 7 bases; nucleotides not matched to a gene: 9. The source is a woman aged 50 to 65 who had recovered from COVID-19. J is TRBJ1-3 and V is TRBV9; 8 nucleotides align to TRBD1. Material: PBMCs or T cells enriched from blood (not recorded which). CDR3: CASSERTGFVNTIYF. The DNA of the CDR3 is TGTGCCAGCAGCGAAAGGACAGGGTTTGTTAACACCATATATTTT.